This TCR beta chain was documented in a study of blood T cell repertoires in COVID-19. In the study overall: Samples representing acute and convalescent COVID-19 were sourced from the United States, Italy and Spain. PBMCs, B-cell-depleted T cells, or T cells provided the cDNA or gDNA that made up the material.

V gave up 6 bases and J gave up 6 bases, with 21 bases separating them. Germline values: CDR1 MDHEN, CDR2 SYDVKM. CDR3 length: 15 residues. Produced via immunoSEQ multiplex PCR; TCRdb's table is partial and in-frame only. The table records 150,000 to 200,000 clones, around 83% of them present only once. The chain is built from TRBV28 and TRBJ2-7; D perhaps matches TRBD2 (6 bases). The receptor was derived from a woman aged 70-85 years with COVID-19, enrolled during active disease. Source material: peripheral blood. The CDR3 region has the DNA TGTGCCAGCAGCCCGGGGACTCCTAGCTTTGGCGAGCAGTACTTC. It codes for CASSPGTPSFGEQYF.